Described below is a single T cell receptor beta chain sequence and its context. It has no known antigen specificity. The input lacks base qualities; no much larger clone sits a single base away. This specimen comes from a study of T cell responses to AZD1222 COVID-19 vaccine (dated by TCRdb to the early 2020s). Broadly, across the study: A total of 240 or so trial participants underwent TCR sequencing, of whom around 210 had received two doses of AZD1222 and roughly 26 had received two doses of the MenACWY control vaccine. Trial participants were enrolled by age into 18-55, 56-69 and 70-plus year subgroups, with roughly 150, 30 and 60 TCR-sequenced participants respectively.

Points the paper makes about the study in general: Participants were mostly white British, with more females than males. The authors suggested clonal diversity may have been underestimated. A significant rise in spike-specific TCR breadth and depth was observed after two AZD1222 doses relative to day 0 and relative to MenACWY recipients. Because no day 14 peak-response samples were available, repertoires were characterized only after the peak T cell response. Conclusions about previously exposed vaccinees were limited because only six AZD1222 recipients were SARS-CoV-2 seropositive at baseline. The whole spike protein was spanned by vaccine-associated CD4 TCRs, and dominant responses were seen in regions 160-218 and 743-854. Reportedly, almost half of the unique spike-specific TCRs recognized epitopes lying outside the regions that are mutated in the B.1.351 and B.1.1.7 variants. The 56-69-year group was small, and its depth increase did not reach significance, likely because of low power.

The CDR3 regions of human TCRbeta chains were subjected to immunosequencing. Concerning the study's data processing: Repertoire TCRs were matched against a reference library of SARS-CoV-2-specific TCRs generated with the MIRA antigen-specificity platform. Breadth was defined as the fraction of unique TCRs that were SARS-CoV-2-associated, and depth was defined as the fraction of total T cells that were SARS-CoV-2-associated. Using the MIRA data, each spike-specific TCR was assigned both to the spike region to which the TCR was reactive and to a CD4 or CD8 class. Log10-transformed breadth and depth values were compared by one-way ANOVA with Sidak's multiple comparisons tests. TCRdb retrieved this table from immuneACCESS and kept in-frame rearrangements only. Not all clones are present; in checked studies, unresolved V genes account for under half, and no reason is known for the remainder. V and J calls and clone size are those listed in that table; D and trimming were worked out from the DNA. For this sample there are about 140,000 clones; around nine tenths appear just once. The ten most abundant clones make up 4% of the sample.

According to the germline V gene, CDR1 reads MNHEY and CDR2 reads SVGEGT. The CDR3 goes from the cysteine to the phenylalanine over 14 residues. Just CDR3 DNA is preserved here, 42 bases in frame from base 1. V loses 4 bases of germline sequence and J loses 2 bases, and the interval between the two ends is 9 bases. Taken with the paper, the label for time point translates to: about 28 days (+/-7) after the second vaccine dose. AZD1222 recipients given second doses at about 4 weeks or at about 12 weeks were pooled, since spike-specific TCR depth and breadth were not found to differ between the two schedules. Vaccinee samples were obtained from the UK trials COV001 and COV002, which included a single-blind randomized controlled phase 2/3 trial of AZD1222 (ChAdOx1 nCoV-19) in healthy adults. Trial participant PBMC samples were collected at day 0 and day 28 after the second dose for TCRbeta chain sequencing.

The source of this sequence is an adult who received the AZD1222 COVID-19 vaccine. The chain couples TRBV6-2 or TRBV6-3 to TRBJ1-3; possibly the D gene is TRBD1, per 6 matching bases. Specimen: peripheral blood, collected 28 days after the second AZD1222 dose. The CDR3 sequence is CASSFTGTGNTIYF. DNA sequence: TGTGCCAGCAGTTTCACAGGGACTGGAAACACCATATATTTT.